Listed below are T cell receptor beta chains from one sample, sequenced in a study of T-cell memory formation after mild COVID-19. TCRdb reanalysed the 5' RACE reads using MiXCR and keeps one entry per CDR3 protein. Of about 140,000 distinct CDR3 sequences in the sample, roughly 13% were seen once. The sample taken for sequencing was PBMCs or a T cell subset sorted from them (not recorded which). All receptors come from an adult woman who had mild COVID-19 (a few samples of this study predate the infection). Cell type and time point are not known. Each CDR3 is given with its conserved first and last residue. The order of the fields is V gene, D gene, J gene, CDR3 length, clone size, CDR3 protein, CDR3 DNA. D genes are given only for firm matches. A row's size may be missing; if present it is once, few, many or a size class.

TRBV15,TRBD1,TRBJ1-5,17,-,CATSPQLRTGSNQPQHF,TGTGCCACCAGCCCACAACTTCGGACAGGGAGCAATCAGCCCCAGCATTTT
TRBV5-5,-,TRBJ1-1,15,few,CASSPWGAADTEAFF,TGTGCCAGCAGTCCGTGGGGGGCGGCGGACACTGAAGCTTTCTTT
TRBV12-3/TRBV12-4,TRBD2,TRBJ2-1,16,few,CASSAAGTRVDNEQFF,TGTGCCAGCAGTGCCGCCGGGACTAGAGTTGACAATGAGCAGTTCTTC
TRBV4-1,-,TRBJ2-7,13,many,CASRWDVGHEQYF,TGCGCCAGCCGTTGGGACGTCGGCCACGAGCAGTACTTC
TRBV14,TRBD1,TRBJ2-7,14,-,CASSQQGQVYEQYF,TGTGCCAGCAGCCAACAAGGACAGGTCTACGAGCAGTACTTC
TRBV15,-,TRBJ2-1,11,-,CATSGLAEQFF,TGTGCCACCAGCGGACTCGCTGAGCAGTTCTTC
TRBV27,TRBD1,TRBJ1-1,14,few,CASSLIDRATEAFF,TGTGCCAGCAGTCTCATAGACAGGGCCACTGAAGCTTTCTTT
TRBV7-6,-,TRBJ1-1,14,few,CASSPFTADTEAFF,TGTGCCAGCAGTCCATTTACAGCGGACACTGAAGCTTTCTTT
TRBV27,-,TRBJ1-1,14,-,CATSLQGTGTEAFF,TGTGCCACTTCGCTACAGGGTACTGGCACTGAAGCTTTCTTT
TRBV7-9,-,TRBJ1-2,14,-,CASSLGGNYYGYTF,TGTGCCAGCAGCTTAGGTGGGAATTACTATGGCTACACCTTC
TRBV2,-,TRBJ1-4,18,-,CASSLHSLSGATNEKLFF,TGTGCCAGCAGTCTCCATTCTCTTTCAGGGGCAACTAATGAAAAACTGTTTTTT
TRBV2,TRBD1,TRBJ2-7,15,once,CASSPDRARSYEQYF,TGTGCCAGCAGTCCGGACAGGGCACGCTCCTACGAGCAGTACTTC
TRBV24-1,TRBD2,TRBJ2-2,14,few,CATSVLADTGELFF,TGTGCCACCAGTGTACTAGCGGACACCGGGGAGCTGTTTTTT
TRBV20-1,-,TRBJ1-3,12,-,CSASPYGNTIYF,TGCAGTGCTAGCCCATATGGAAACACCATATATTTT
TRBV6-5,TRBD2,TRBJ2-1,15,-,CASSPGLAGVFEQFF,TGTGCCAGCAGCCCCGGGCTAGCGGGAGTCTTTGAGCAGTTCTTC
TRBV5-1,TRBD1,TRBJ2-2,18,few,CASSLVGPGQGVTGELFF,TGCGCCAGCAGCTTGGTTGGACCGGGACAGGGTGTTACCGGGGAGCTGTTTTTT
TRBV5-1,-,TRBJ1-1,13,many,CASSLRGDTEAFF,TGCGCCAGCAGCTTGCGCGGTGACACTGAAGCTTTCTTT
TRBV19,-,TRBJ1-5,15,few,CASSIGAPSNQPQHF,TGTGCCAGTAGTATCGGGGCACCTAGCAATCAGCCCCAGCATTTT
TRBV6-2/TRBV6-3,-,TRBJ1-1,13,-,CASSLGWTKKAFF,TGTGCCAGCAGTTTGGGATGGACTAAAAAAGCTTTCTTT
TRBV5-5,TRBD1,TRBJ1-1,15,-,CASSPGTGGWTEAFF,TGTGCCAGCAGTCCCGGGACAGGGGGATGGACTGAAGCTTTCTTT
TRBV4-1,TRBD2,TRBJ2-1,20,-,CASSQGPGTSGGSSYNEQFF,TGCGCCAGCAGCCAAGGCCCTGGGACTAGCGGGGGAAGCTCCTACAATGAGCAGTTCTTC
TRBV7-9,TRBD1,TRBJ2-7,16,-,CASSLAGGQGQYEQYF,TGTGCCAGCAGCTTAGCGGGGGGACAGGGGCAGTACGAGCAGTACTTC
TRBV12-3/TRBV12-4,TRBD2,TRBJ2-1,16,-,CASPNRRLAGANEQFF,TGTGCCAGCCCAAACCGGAGGTTAGCGGGAGCAAATGAGCAGTTCTTC
TRBV7-8,-,TRBJ2-7,13,few,CASSDPGPYEQYF,TGTGCCAGCAGCGATCCCGGACCCTACGAGCAGTACTTC
TRBV5-1,TRBD1,TRBJ2-1,18,many,CASSLVPGQGGPNNEQFF,TGCGCCAGCAGCTTGGTCCCGGGACAGGGGGGTCCTAACAATGAGCAGTTCTTC
TRBV4-1,-,TRBJ1-2,16,many,CASSQEAHRAGLSYTF,TGCGCCAGCAGCCAAGAAGCGCACAGGGCAGGGTTAAGCTACACCTTC
TRBV6-1,TRBD1,TRBJ2-6,18,-,CASRARTGTSSGANVLTF,TGTGCCAGCAGGGCCCGGACAGGAACTAGCTCTGGGGCCAACGTCCTGACTTTC
TRBV20-1,TRBD1,TRBJ1-1,14,few,CSARGRGRGTEAFF,TGCAGTGCTAGAGGGAGGGGGCGGGGCACTGAAGCTTTCTTT
TRBV11-2,-,TRBJ2-7,16,few,CASSLDGLTNHYEQYF,TGTGCCAGCAGCTTAGATGGTCTCACGAACCACTACGAGCAGTACTTC
TRBV19,-,TRBJ2-7,15,few,CASSIAAASSYEQYF,TGTGCCAGTAGTATCGCAGCGGCGAGCTCCTACGAGCAGTACTTC
TRBV27,-,TRBJ1-4,15,few,CASSISGTVAEKLFF,TGTGCCAGCAGCATTTCGGGAACAGTAGCGGAAAAACTGTTTTTT
TRBV6-5,-,TRBJ1-1,16,few,CASSYSLQGINTEAFF,TGTGCCAGCAGTTACTCGTTACAGGGAATTAACACTGAAGCTTTCTTT
TRBV6-2/TRBV6-3,-,TRBJ2-7,12,few,CASSLRHDEQYF,TGTGCCAGCAGTCTCCGCCACGACGAGCAGTACTTC
TRBV2,-,TRBJ2-2,12,-,CARRANTGELFF,TGTGCCAGACGGGCGAACACCGGGGAGCTGTTTTTT
TRBV6-1,TRBD2,TRBJ2-1,15,-,CASSEGTSGSNEQFF,TGTGCCAGCAGTGAAGGGACTAGCGGGAGCAATGAGCAGTTCTTC
TRBV12-3/TRBV12-4,-,TRBJ2-7,14,-,CASSGTPLYYEQYF,TGTGCCAGCAGTGGGACCCCACTATACTACGAGCAGTACTTC
TRBV15,-,TRBJ2-7,12,few,CATSNAVYEQYF,TGTGCCACCAGCAATGCGGTCTACGAGCAGTACTTC
TRBV9,TRBD1,TRBJ1-5,14,-,CASGTQGEYQPQHF,TGTGCCAGCGGTACCCAGGGGGAATATCAGCCCCAGCATTTT
TRBV12-3/TRBV12-4,-,TRBJ1-2,12,-,CASSSLVEGYTF,TGTGCCAGCAGTTCCCTTGTGGAGGGCTACACCTTC
TRBV5-1,-,TRBJ2-3,15,few,CASSLAFGSTDTQYF,TGCGCCAGCAGCTTGGCCTTTGGGAGCACAGATACGCAGTATTTT
TRBV12-3/TRBV12-4,TRBD1,TRBJ2-2,15,many,CASSPWDRHTGELFF,TGTGCCAGCAGTCCCTGGGACAGACACACCGGGGAGCTGTTTTTT
TRBV7-2,-,TRBJ2-7,13,-,CASSDGSLYEQYF,TGTGCCAGCAGCGACGGGAGCCTCTACGAGCAGTACTTC
TRBV6-2/TRBV6-3,TRBD2,TRBJ2-3,17,-,CASSDPTGTSASDTQYF,TGTGCCAGCAGTGATCCGACCGGGACTAGCGCCTCCGATACGCAGTATTTT
TRBV4-1,-,TRBJ1-1,16,few,CASSQEGAGTNTEAFF,TGCGCCAGCAGCCAAGAGGGGGCCGGGACGAACACTGAAGCTTTCTTT
TRBV4-1,-,TRBJ2-1,15,few,CASSQEVTMGYEQFF,TGCGCCAGCAGCCAAGAAGTGACAATGGGATATGAGCAGTTCTTC